The following is a TCR beta chain sequence with its context. The sample comes from a study of shared clonotypes between healthy human individuals. Some clones are missing from TCRdb's copy, which holds only in-frame ones; the method was immunoSEQ multiplex PCR. The sample carries 550,000 to 700,000 clones, 60% to 75% recorded once. Losses at the gene ends were 6 bases for V and 1 base for J; bases not matched to a gene: 3. CDR3 length: 14 residues. Germline V gene sequence: CDR1 SNHLY, CDR2 FYNNEI. The source is a woman in her 30s in good health. Source material: memory CD4+ T cells sorted from blood. Specified subset: CD45RA-negative fraction. The rearrangement uses TRBV2 and TRBJ1-5, with TRBD1 identical over 7 bases. The CDR3 is CASSQGQSNQPQHF. In DNA, the CDR3 is TGTGCCAGCAGCCAGGGACAGAGCAATCAGCCCCAGCATTTT.